Listed here are 18 T cell receptor beta chains from one sample, sequenced in a study of T cells expressing NK-cell markers. One entry per CDR3 protein, without DNA, is what TCRdb gives after re-calling the 5' RACE reads. Recorded for this sample: some 340,000 distinct CDR3 sequences. The sequencing input was blood T cells: a sorted CD56 or NKG2C T cell subset, CD4+ or CD8+ T cells, or bulk PBMC T cells (not recorded which). Receptors were obtained from a man aged 18-75 years in good health.

The rearrangement links TRBV18 to TRBJ2-7; with no DNA, the TCRdb D assignment of TRBD2 cannot be verified. Germline V lookup: CDR1 KGHSH, CDR2 LQKENI. CDR3 length equals 15 residues. CDR3 amino acids: CASSSGLAGAYEQYF.

The rearrangement links TRBV20-1 to TRBJ2-1; TCRdb reports TRBD2, a call that lacks DNA to check it against. CDR1 is DFQATT, CDR2 SNEGSKA, per germline (reference sequence). This CDR3 contains 16 residues. CDR3 sequence reads: CSADVARGGRYNEQFF.

This rearrangement joins TRBV7-2 to TRBJ2-3; without DNA, the TCRdb call of TRBD1 cannot be checked. This CDR3 region has 14 residues. The germline CDR1 and CDR2 sequences are SGHTA and FQGNSA. The chain's CDR3 is CASSWGGSTDTQYF.

V and J are TRBV6-1 and TRBJ2-4; TCRdb reports TRBD1, a call that lacks DNA to check it against. The CDR3 is made up of 14 amino acids. Germline V CDR1 and CDR2: MNHNS, SASEGT. The CDR3 region is CASRIAGGQNIQYF.

The chain carries TRBV6-2 or TRBV6-3 and TRBJ2-6; TCRdb proposes TRBD2, but this gene call is untestable without DNA. This CDR3 has 18 amino acids. The germline CDR1 and CDR2 sequences are MNHEY and SVGEGT. CDR3 residues: CASTPQSGESSGANVLTF.

The chain carries TRBV7-2 and TRBJ2-3; TCRdb outputs TRBD1, but without DNA this stays unchecked. The CDR3 runs 15 residues. The V gene's germline CDR1 is SGHTA and CDR2 FQGNSA. The CDR3 loop reads CASSPSGGAADTQYF.

The CDR3 here is CASSPDRGGGDTQYF. This chain joins TRBV12-3 or TRBV12-4 and TRBJ2-3; there is no DNA to check the TCRdb D call of TRBD1. The CDR3 has 15 residues.

V usage is TRBV5-1 and J usage is TRBJ2-5; TCRdb outputs TRBD2, but without DNA this stays unchecked. The CDR3 has 14 residues. Germline-derived CDR1 and CDR2 are SGHRS and YFSETQ. The CDR3 region is CASSPTSGARTQYF.

The genes are TRBV7-9 and TRBJ2-1; the TCRdb call, TRBD2, lacks DNA for checking. Germline V gene data show CDR1 as SEHNR and CDR2 as FQNEAQ (reference sequence). The CDR3 runs to 13 residues. The CDR3 here is CASRNSGGASGFF.

This chain links TRBV5-6 with TRBJ2-7; TCRdb's D call, TRBD2, is unchecked because there is no DNA. Germline values: CDR1 SGHDT, CDR2 YYEEEE. CDR3 size: 16 residues. CDR3 residues: CASSLVSSGGIYEQYF.

V gene TRBV27 combines with J gene TRBJ2-3; TCRdb's assignment of TRBD2 cannot be checked, as there is no DNA. Germline CDR1 reads MNHEY; CDR2 reads SMNVEV (reference sequence). The CDR3 covers 16 residues. The CDR3 sequence is CATRTALRRGTDTQYF.

The V gene is TRBV6-1, the J gene TRBJ2-5; without DNA, the TCRdb call of TRBD1 cannot be checked. Germline-derived CDR1 and CDR2 are MNHNS and SASEGT. This CDR3 comprises 12 residues. CDR3 protein: CASRDRAETQYF.

The chain couples TRBV20-1 to TRBJ1-2. Germline-derived CDR1 and CDR2 are DFQATT and SNEGSKA (reference sequence). CDR3 length: 12 amino acids. CDR3 residues: CSASVANYGYTF.

V is TRBV12-3 or TRBV12-4 and J is TRBJ2-1; TCRdb proposes TRBD2, but this gene call is untestable without DNA. The CDR3 has 16 amino acids. The CDR3 sequence: CASSETGTPSYNEQFF.

The gene calls are TRBV20-1 and TRBJ2-7; TCRdb's D gene call, TRBD1, goes unchecked for lack of DNA. This CDR3 is built from 17 residues. From germline, CDR1 is DFQATT and CDR2 SNEGSKA (reference sequence). The CDR3 spells CSARVVWGGRSSYEQYF.

The chain carries TRBV9 and TRBJ1-5; with no DNA, the TCRdb D assignment of TRBD1 cannot be verified. CDR1 is SGDLS, CDR2 YYNGEE, per germline. This CDR3 comprises 14 residues. CDR3 loop: CASSADSNNQPQHF.

V is TRBV5-1 and J is TRBJ2-3; TCRdb's D gene call, TRBD1, goes unchecked for lack of DNA. In germline, CDR1 is SGHRS, CDR2 YFSETQ. The CDR3 is 15 residues long. CDR3: CASRREASQGYAQYF.

V gene TRBV12-5 combines with J gene TRBJ2-5; TCRdb picks TRBD1, but there is no DNA to check that call. CDR1 is LGHNT, CDR2 FRNRAP, per germline. This CDR3 region has 13 residues. The CDR3 here is CASGSRDRAVQYF.